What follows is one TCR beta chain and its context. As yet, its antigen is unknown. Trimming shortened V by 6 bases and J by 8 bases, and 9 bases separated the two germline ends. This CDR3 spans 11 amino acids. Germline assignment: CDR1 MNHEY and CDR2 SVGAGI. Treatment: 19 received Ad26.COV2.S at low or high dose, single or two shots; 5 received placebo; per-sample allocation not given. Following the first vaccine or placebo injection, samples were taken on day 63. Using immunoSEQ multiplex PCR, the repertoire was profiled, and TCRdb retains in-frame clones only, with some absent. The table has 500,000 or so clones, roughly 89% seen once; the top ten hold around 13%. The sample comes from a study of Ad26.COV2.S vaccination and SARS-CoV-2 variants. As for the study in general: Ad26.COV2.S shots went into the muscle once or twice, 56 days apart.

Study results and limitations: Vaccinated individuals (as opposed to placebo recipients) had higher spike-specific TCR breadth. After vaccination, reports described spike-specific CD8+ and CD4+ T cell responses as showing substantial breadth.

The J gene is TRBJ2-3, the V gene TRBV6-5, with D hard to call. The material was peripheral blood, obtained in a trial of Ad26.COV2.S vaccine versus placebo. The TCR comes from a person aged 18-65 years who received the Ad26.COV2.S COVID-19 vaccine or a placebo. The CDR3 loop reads CASSPKGTQYF. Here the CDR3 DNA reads TGTGCCAGCAGCCCCAAGGGTACGCAGTATTTT.